The 21 T cell receptor beta chains below all came from one sample that was sequenced in a study of blood T cell repertoires in COVID-19. Sequencing used immunoSEQ multiplex PCR; TCRdb keeps in-frame clones, though not all of them. The table has 300,000 to 400,000 clones, 87% seen once. The sequenced material came from peripheral blood. These receptors all come from a man aged 25-45 years with COVID-19, enrolled during active disease.

The rearrangement uses TRBV6-2 or TRBV6-3 and TRBJ2-7, with D maybe TRBD1 (6 bases). V lost 1 base and J 2 bases, leaving 18 bases between the germline ends. Germline V gene data show CDR1 as MNHEY and CDR2 as SVGEGT. The CDR3 spans 17 residues. The CDR3 bases are TGTGCCAGCAGTTACTTGTCGAGAATACAGGGTCCCTACGAGCAGTACTTC. This translates into CASSYLSRIQGPYEQYF.

The chain employs TRBV3-1 (or the pseudogene TRBV3-2) and TRBJ2-7; 10 bases map to TRBD2. CDR3 length equals 17 residues. Germline V lookup: CDR1 LGHDT, CDR2 YNNKEL (reference sequence). V lost 1 base to trimming and J lost 1 base; unmatched junction nucleotides: 7. The DNA of the CDR3 is TGTGCCAGCAGCCAAGTTAGCGGGAGGCCCGGTTCCTACGAGCAGTACTTC. The encoded protein is CASSQVSGRPGSYEQYF.

The chain couples TRBV29-1 to TRBJ2-3; D possibly corresponds to TRBD1 (6 bases). This CDR3 is built from 13 residues. Germline CDR1 is SQVTM and CDR2 is ANQGSEA. V shed 2 bases and J shed 4 bases, with 10 bases lying between them. DNA for the CDR3: TGCAGCGTTGAACAGGGGAGCGCAGATACGCAGTATTTT. This sequence encodes CSVEQGSADTQYF.

The CDR3 sequence: CASSYSPARVKKLFF. In DNA form, the CDR3 reads TGTGCCAGCAGTTACTCACCGGCCAGGGTGAAGAAACTGTTTTTT. This chain joins TRBV6-5 and TRBJ1-4; TRBD1 might be the D (5 bases). The CDR3 runs to 15 residues. V dropped 0 bases and J dropped 11 bases, with 16 bases sitting between them. Germline V lookup: CDR1 MNHEY, CDR2 SVGAGI.

This chain connects TRBV28 to TRBJ2-1; maybe TRBD1 (5 bases). Germline V CDR1 and CDR2: MDHEN, SYDVKM. There are 14 residues in the CDR3. V shed 3 bases and J shed 3 bases, with 9 bases lying between them. CDR3: CASSLTEYYNEQFF. CDR3 in DNA: TGTGCCAGCAGTTTGACAGAATACTACAATGAGCAGTTCTTC.

This sequence joins TRBV7-3 and TRBJ1-1, with TRBD1 identical over 7 bases. The CDR3 consists of 14 residues. Germline values: CDR1 SGHTA, CDR2 FQGTGA. The V and J ends lost 4 bases and 10 bases, in that order; junction bases with no gene match: 12. CDR3 in amino acids: CASSSSDRPYRAFF. Here the CDR3 DNA reads TGTGCCAGCAGCTCTTCGGACAGGCCCTACCGAGCTTTCTTT.

J is TRBJ1-5 and V is TRBV28; 8 positions agree with TRBD1. V was pared by 5 bases and J by 7 bases, with 28 bases of the junction left unmatched. Germline V gene lookup returns CDR1 MDHEN and CDR2 SYDVKM. The CDR3 totals 21 residues. This CDR3 is CASSGIGDRGLLWRMGQPQHF. The CDR3 bases are TGTGCCAGCAGTGGTATAGGCGACAGGGGACTTCTTTGGAGGATGGGGCAGCCCCAGCATTTT.

The chain couples TRBV3-1 (or the pseudogene TRBV3-2) to TRBJ1-2; D is unclear. This CDR3 spans 11 amino acids. Germline lookup yields CDR1 LGHDT and CDR2 YNNKEL (reference sequence). V was clipped by 2 bases and J by 5 bases, with 3 bases between them. The CDR3 DNA follows: TGTGCCAGCAGCCAATCGTATGGCTACACCTTC. Encoded protein: CASSQSYGYTF.

The gene calls are TRBV5-1 and TRBJ2-3; D is ambiguous. Trimming stripped 5 bases from V and 0 bases from J, with 7 bases between. Per the germline V gene, CDR1 is SGHRS and CDR2 is YFSETQ. There are 13 residues in the CDR3. The DNA of the CDR3 is TGCGCCAGCAGGCAGACTAGCACAGATACGCAGTATTTT. Translation: CASRQTSTDTQYF. The variable domain in full, completed from reference TRBV5-1 and TRBJ2-3, reads KAGVTQTPRYLIKTRGQQVTLSCSPISGHRSVSWYQQTPGQGLQFLFEYFSETQRNKGNFPGRFSGRQFSNSRSEMNVSTLELGDSALYLCASRQTSTDTQYFGPGTRLTVL.

The rearrangement uses TRBV7-9 and TRBJ2-7; unclear D gene. The CDR3 consists of 13 residues. Germline CDR1 and CDR2: SEHNR and FQNEAQ (reference sequence). V lost 1 base and J 6 bases, leaving 10 bases between the germline ends. CDR3 in DNA: TGTGCCAGCAGCTTAGAACGGTCGGGCGAGCAGTACTTC. It specifies CASSLERSGEQYF.

The chain joins TRBV28 to TRBJ2-7, with 10 bases that match TRBD1. This CDR3 region has 15 residues. The V gene's germline CDR1 is MDHEN and CDR2 SYDVKM. V shed 5 bases, J shed 2 bases, and the junction held 6 bases outside the gene matches. The CDR3 sequence: CASSHRTGGPYEQYF. CDR3 in DNA: TGTGCCAGCAGTCATAGGACAGGGGGACCCTACGAGCAGTACTTC.

CDR3 DNA sequence: TGTGCCAGCACGACAGGAGATGCTCAAACTGAAGCTTTCTTT. Translating it yields CASTTGDAQTEAFF. The V call is TRBV28, the J call TRBJ1-1; tentative D call: TRBD1 (6 bases). Trimming took off 7 bases at V and 5 bases at J, with 17 bases between the two ends. Germline CDR1 reads MDHEN; CDR2 reads SYDVKM. CDR3 length equals 14 residues.

The chain recombines TRBV7-2 with TRBJ1-2, with a tentative D call TRBD1 (6 bases). The V gene's germline CDR1 is SGHTA and CDR2 FQGNSA. This CDR3 has 16 residues. With 3 bases removed from V and 1 base from J, the gap between germline ends came to 15 bases. As DNA, the CDR3 is TGTGCCAGCAGCTTCAGGACAGCCCCCCTTAACTATGGCTACACCTTC. As protein: CASSFRTAPLNYGYTF.

J is TRBJ2-5 and V is TRBV6-6; 7 positions match TRBD1. Germline lookup yields CDR1 MNHNY and CDR2 SVGAGI (reference sequence). The CDR3 sequence is 16 residues long. The V segment lost 5 bases and the J segment 1 base; nucleotides outside the gene matches: 10. The CDR3 DNA follows: TGTGCCAGCAGTGGCTACAGGGGTTCCATCCAAGAGACCCAGTACTTC. As protein: CASSGYRGSIQETQYF.

This chain connects TRBV20-1 to TRBJ2-3, with D possibly being TRBD2 (5 bases). V was clipped by 6 bases and J by 8 bases, with 9 bases between them. Germline V gene lookup returns CDR1 DFQATT and CDR2 SNEGSKA (reference sequence). The CDR3 contains 10 residues. The CDR3 DNA follows: TGCAGTGCCTTCGAGGGTACGCAGTATTTT. Amino acids: CSAFEGTQYF.

This chain joins TRBV27 and TRBJ1-3; D gene ambiguous. Germline V gene data show CDR1 as MNHEY and CDR2 as SMNVEV (reference sequence). CDR3 length: 14 amino acids. V lost 3 bases, J lost 0 bases, and 6 bases lay in between. The CDR3 loop reads CASSFGISGNTIYF. CDR3 coding DNA: TGTGCCAGCAGTTTCGGGATCTCTGGAAACACCATATATTTT.

A few counts support this clone. V and J are TRBV21-1 and TRBJ1-2; TRBD1, as called in the table, went unchecked against the DNA. TRBV21-1 has pseudogene status. The CDR3 covers 14 residues. CDR3 nucleotide sequence: TGTGCCAGCAGCAGACAGGGGGCTCCGGATGGCTACACCTTC. Translating it yields CASSRQGAPDGYTF.

This chain links TRBV4-1 with TRBJ1-2; TRBD1 might be the D (5 bases). The CDR3 spans 15 residues. The V end lost 4 bases, the J end lost 12 bases, and 24 bases lay between the germline ends. Germline V gene lookup returns CDR1 MGHRA and CDR2 YSYEKL. CDR3 amino acids: CASSPPGLGGSGNTF. CDR3 in DNA: TGCGCCAGCAGCCCACCAGGGTTAGGTGGATCGGGCAACACCTTC.

The V and J genes are TRBV5-1 and TRBJ1-1; tentative D call: TRBD1 (5 bases). V gave up 0 bases and J gave up 1 base, with 10 bases separating them. The germline V gene encodes CDR1 SGHRS and CDR2 YFSETQ. This CDR3 is built from 15 residues. CDR3 in amino acids: CASSLVGGRNTEAFF. DNA for the CDR3: TGCGCCAGCAGCTTGGTGGGGGGAAGGAACACTGAAGCTTTCTTT.

The V call is TRBV27, the J call TRBJ1-2; D might be TRBD1 (6 bases). Germline V lookup: CDR1 MNHEY, CDR2 SMNVEV (reference sequence). The V gene lost 6 bases and the J gene lost 7 bases, with 12 bases spanning the gap. This CDR3 region has 12 residues. The CDR3 spells CASSPQGSGYTF. The CDR3 DNA reads TGTGCCAGCAGCCCCCAGGGGTCTGGCTACACCTTC.

The chain couples TRBV11-2 to TRBJ2-7; 12 positions agree with TRBD1. The CDR3 length is 15 residues. Germline CDR1 is SGHAT and CDR2 is FQNNGV. V lost 5 bases to trimming and J lost 2 bases; unmatched junction nucleotides: 4. The CDR3 reads CASSPGTGGPYEQYF. Written as DNA, the CDR3 is TGTGCCAGCAGCCCCGGGACAGGGGGCCCCTACGAGCAGTACTTC.